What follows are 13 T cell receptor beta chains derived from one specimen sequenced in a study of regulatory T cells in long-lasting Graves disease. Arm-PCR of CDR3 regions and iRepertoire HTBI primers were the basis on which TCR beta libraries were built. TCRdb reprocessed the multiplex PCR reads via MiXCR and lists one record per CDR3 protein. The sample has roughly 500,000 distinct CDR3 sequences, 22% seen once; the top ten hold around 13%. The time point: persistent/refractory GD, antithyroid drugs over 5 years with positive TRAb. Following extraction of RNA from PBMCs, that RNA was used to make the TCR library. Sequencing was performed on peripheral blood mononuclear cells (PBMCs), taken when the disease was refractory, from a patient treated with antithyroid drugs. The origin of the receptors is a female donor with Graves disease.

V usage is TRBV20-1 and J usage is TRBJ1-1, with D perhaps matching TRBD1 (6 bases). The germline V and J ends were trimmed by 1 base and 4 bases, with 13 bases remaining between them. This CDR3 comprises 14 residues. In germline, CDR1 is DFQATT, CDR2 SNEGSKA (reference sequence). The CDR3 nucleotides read TGCAGTGCTAGAGTGGCAGGGGAGGCCACTGAAGCTTTCTTT. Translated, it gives CSARVAGEATEAFF.

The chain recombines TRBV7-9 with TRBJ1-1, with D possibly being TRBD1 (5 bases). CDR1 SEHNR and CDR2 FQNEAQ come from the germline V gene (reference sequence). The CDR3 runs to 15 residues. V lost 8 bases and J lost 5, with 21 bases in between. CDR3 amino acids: CASVLGTLMRTEAFF. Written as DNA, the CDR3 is TGTGCCAGCGTACTGGGGACGCTTATGAGGACTGAAGCTTTCTTT.

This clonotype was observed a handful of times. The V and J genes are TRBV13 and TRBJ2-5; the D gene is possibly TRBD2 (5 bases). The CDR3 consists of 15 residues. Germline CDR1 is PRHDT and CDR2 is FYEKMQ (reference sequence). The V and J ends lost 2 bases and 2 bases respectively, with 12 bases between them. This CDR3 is CASSLRRTSQETQYF. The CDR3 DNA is TGTGCCAGCAGCTTACGGAGGACGTCTCAAGAGACCCAGTACTTC.

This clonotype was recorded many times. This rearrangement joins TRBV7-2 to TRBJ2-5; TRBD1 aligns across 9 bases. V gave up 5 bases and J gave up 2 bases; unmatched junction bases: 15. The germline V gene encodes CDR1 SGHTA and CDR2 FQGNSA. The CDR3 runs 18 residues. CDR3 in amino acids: CASSPGQGRTDLQETQYF. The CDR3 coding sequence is TGTGCCAGCAGCCCGGGACAGGGCAGGACGGACTTACAAGAGACCCAGTACTTC.

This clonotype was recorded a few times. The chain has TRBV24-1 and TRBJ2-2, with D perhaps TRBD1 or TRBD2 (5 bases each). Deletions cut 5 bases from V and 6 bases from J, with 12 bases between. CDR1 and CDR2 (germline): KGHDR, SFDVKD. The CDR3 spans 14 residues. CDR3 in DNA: TGTGCCACCAGTGGGGGCCGCGGGCCCGGGGAGCTGTTTTTT. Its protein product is CATSGGRGPGELFF.

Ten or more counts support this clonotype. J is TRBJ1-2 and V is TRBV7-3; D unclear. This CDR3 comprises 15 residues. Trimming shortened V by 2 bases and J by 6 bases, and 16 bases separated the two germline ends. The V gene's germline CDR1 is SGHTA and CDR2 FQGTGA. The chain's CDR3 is CASSLRGDLMDGYTF. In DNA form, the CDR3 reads TGTGCCAGCAGCTTACGTGGGGATTTGATGGATGGCTACACCTTC. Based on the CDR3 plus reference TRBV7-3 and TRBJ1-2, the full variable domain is GAGVSQTPSNKVTEKGKYVELRCDPISGHTALYWYRQSLGQGPEFLIYFQGTGAADDSGLPNDRFFAVRPEGSVSTLKIQRTERGDSAVYLCASSLRGDLMDGYTFGSGTRLTVV.

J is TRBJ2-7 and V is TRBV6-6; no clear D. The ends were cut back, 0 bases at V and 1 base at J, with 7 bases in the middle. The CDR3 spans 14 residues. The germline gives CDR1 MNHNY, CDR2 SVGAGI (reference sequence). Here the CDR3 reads CASSYSAASYEQYF. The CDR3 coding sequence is TGTGCCAGCAGTTACTCGGCCGCTTCCTACGAGCAGTACTTC.

CDR3 nucleotides: TGTGCCAGCAGTGATGGGAAGGCTTTCTTT. As protein: CASSDGKAFF. The chain carries TRBV6-2 or TRBV6-3 and TRBJ1-1, with no clear D. Trimming removed 5 bases at V and 11 bases at J, with 9 bases between. The CDR3 is 10 residues long. Germline CDR1 MNHEY, CDR2 SVGEGT.

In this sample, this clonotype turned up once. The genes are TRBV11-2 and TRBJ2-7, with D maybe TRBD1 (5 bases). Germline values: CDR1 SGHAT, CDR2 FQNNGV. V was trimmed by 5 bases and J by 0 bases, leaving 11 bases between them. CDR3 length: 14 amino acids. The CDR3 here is CASSSRQNSYEQYF. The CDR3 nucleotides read TGTGCCAGCAGCAGCCGACAGAACTCCTACGAGCAGTACTTC.

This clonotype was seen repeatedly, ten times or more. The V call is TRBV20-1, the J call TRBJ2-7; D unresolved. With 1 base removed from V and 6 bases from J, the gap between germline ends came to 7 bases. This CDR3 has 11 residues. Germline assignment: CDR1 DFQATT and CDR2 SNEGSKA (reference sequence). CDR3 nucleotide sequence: TGCAGTGCTAGAGGCGTCGTCGAGCAGTACTTC. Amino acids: CSARGVVEQYF.

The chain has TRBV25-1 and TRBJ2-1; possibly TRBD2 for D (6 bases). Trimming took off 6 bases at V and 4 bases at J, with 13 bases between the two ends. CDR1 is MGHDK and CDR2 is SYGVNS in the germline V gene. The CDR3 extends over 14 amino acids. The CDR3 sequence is CASRVAVTYNEQFF. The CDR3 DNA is TGTGCCAGCAGGGTAGCGGTAACTTACAATGAGCAGTTCTTC.

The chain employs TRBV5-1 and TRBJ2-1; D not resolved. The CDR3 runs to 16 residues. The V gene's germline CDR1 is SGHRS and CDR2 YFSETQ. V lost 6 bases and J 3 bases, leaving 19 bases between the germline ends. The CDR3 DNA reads TGCGCCAGCACTGACCCCACCTGGGTAAGCTACAATGAGCAGTTCTTC. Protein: CASTDPTWVSYNEQFF.

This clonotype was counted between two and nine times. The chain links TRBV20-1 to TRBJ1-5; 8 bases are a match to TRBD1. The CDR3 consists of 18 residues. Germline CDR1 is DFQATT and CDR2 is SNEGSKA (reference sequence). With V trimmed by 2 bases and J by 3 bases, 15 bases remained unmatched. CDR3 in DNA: TGCAGTGCTAGAAAAAGACATCGGACAGGGCGAAACAATCAGCCCCAGCATTTT. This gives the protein CSARKRHRTGRNNQPQHF.